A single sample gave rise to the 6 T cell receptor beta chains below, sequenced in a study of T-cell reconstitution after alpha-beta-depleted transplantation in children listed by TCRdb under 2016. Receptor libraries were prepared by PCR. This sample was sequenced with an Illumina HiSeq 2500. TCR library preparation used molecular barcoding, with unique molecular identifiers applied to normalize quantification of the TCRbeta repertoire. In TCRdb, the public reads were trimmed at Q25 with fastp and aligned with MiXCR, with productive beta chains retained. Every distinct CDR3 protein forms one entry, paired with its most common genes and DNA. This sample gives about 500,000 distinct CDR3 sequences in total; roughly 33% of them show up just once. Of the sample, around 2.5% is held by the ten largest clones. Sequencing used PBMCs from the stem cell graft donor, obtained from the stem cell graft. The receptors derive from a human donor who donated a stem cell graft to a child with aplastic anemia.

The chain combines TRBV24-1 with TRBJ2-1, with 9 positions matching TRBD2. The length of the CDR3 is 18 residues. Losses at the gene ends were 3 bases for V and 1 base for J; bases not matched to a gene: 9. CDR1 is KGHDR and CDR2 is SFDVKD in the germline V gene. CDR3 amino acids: CATSDPLAGTRSYNEQFF. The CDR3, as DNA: TGTGCCACCAGTGATCCCCTAGCGGGAACGAGGTCCTACAATGAGCAGTTCTTC.

CDR3 protein: CASSPRIQETQYF. The CDR3 DNA reads TGTGCCAGCAGCCCAAGAATCCAAGAGACCCAGTACTTC. This chain connects TRBV6-1 to TRBJ2-5; D uncertain. The V end lost 6 bases, the J end lost 1 base, and 9 bases lay between the germline ends. Germline CDR1 and CDR2: MNHNS and SASEGT. The length of the CDR3 is 13 residues.

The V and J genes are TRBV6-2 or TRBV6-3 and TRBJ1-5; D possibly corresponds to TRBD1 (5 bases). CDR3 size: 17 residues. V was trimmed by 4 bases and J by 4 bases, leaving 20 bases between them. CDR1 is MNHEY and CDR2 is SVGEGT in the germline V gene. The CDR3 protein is CASSSPLGGLKNQPQHF. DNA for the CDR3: TGTGCCAGCAGTTCTCCCCTCGGGGGTTTGAAGAATCAGCCCCAGCATTTT.

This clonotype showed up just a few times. DNA of the CDR3: TGCAGTGCTAGAGAGGGGATCTATGGCTACACCTTC. Translation: CSAREGIYGYTF. The gene calls are TRBV20-1 and TRBJ1-2; no reliable D call. V was trimmed by 0 bases and J by 4 bases, leaving 6 bases between them. Germline V gene sequence: CDR1 DFQATT, CDR2 SNEGSKA (reference sequence). The CDR3 covers 12 residues.

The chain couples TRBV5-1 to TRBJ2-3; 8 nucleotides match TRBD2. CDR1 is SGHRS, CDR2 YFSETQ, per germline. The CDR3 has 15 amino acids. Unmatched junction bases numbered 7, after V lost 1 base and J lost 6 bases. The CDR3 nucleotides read TGCGCCAGCAGCTTGCGCGGGAGGTCTCCCGATACGCAGTATTTT. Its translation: CASSLRGRSPDTQYF.

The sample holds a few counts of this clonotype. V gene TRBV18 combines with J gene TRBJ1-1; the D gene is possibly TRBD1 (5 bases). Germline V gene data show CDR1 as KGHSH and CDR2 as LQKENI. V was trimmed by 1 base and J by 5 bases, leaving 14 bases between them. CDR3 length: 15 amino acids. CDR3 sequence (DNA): TGTGCCAGCTCACCACGGGTCGGGGGAGGAACTGAAGCTTTCTTT. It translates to CASSPRVGGGTEAFF.